A single T cell receptor beta chain is shown here with its context. Its antigen is as yet unknown. Its ends do not fully match the called genes, so a read error is possible. Germline V CDR1 and CDR2: LNHDA, SQIVND (reference sequence). The CDR3 totals 13 residues. Profiled with immunoSEQ multiplex PCR; TCRdb holds only in-frame clones, not every one. The table has 100,000 to 150,000 clones, almost 90% seen once. This entry comes from a study of cytomegalovirus exposure and HLA in healthy donors. Study summary: The 120 validation repertoires matched the 666 first-cohort repertoires in platform, a later analysis reported.

The study's findings and limits: Most sequenced TCRs were rare (though some public TCRs occurred in many donors). The study listed about 150 cytomegalovirus-associated TCR beta chains. In vitro experiments confirmed that a few CMV-associated chains were specific for CMV antigens.

The chain has TRBV19 and TRBJ2-4; a possible D gene is TRBD1 (6 bases). The sequence was obtained from a man between 25 and 39 years old in good health and CMV-seronegative. Sequencing used PBMCs. CDR3 sequence (DNA): TGTGCCAGTAGTATAGGCCCGGACAGACCTCCGAACTTC. Protein product: CASSIGPDRPPNF.